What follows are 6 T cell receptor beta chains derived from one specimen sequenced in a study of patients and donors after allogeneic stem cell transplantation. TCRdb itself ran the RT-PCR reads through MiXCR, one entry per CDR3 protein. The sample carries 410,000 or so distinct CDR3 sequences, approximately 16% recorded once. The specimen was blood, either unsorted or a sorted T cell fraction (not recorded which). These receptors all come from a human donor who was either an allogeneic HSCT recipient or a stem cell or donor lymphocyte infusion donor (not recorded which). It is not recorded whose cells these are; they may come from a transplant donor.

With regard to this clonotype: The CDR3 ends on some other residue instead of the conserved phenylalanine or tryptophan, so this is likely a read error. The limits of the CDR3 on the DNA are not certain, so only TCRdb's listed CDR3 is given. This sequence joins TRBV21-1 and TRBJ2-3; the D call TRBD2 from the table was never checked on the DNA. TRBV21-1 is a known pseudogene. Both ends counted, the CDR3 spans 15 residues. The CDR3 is CASSKVGLSLRFLHL.

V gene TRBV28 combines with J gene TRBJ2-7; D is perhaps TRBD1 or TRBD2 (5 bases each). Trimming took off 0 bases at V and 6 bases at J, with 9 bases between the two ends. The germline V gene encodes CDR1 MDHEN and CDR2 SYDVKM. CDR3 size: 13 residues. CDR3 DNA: TGTGCCAGCAGTTTATGGGGGGTAGGCGAGCAGTACTTC. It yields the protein CASSLWGVGEQYF.

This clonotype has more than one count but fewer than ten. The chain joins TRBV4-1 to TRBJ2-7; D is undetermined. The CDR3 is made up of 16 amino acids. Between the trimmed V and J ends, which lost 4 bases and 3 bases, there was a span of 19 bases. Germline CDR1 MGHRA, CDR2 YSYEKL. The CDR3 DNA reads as TGCGCCAGCAGCCCTTCGCGATTAACTGCCCTCTACGAGCAGTACTTC. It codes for CASSPSRLTALYEQYF.

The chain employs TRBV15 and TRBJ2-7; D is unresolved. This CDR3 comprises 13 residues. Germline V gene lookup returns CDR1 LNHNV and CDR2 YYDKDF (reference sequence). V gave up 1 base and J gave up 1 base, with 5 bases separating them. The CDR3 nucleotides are TGTGCCACCAGCAGAGGGAAGTCCTACGAGCAGTACTTC. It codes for CATSRGKSYEQYF.

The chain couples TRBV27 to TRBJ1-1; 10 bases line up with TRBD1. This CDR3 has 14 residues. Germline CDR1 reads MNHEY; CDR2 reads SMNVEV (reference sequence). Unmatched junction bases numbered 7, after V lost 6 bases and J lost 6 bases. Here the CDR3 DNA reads TGTGCCAGCAGACCGGGGACAGGGGTGGCTGAAGCTTTCTTT. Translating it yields CASRPGTGVAEAFF.

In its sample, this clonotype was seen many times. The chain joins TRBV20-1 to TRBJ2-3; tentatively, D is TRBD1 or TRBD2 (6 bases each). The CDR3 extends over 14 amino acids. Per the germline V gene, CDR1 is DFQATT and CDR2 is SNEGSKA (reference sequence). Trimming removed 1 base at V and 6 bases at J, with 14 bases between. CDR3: CSARGGALGDTQYF. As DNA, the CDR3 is TGCAGTGCTAGAGGGGGGGCCCTCGGGGATACGCAGTATTTT.